This TCR beta chain was sequenced during a study of blood T cell repertoires in COVID-19. Study-wide context: Samples of COVID-19 (acute and convalescent) were obtained from the United States, Italy and Spain.

Sequenced by immunoSEQ multiplex PCR; TCRdb stores in-frame clones only, minus some. The sample lists around 19,000 clones, about 90% occurring once. In its sample, this clone was seen once. The trim removed 7 bases at V and 14 bases at J, leaving 15 bases unmatched. Per the germline V gene, CDR1 is LNHDA and CDR2 is SQIVND (reference sequence). The CDR3 has 13 amino acids. J is TRBJ2-3 and V is TRBV19; 7 bases align to TRBD1. This sequence was found in a human donor in a cohort sampled during active COVID-19. Specimen: peripheral blood. The CDR3 spells CASTPGDSLQGYF. The CDR3 coding sequence is TGTGCCAGTACCCCCGGGGACAGCTTACAGGGGTATTTT.